The source of this TCR beta chain is a study of CD8 T cells in Susac syndrome (dated by TCRdb to the late 2010s). Regarding the study in general: Of the Susac syndrome patients who were sequenced, under 10 were in clinical remission while six had clinically active disease. Repertoire sequencing was used to test whether CD8+ T cell activation and differentiation in Susac syndrome was antigen driven. CD8+ T cell repertoire clonality was compared between about a dozen healthy donors, approximately 14 Susac syndrome patients and around 15 multiple sclerosis patients. Susac syndrome patients were therapy-naive, on corticosteroids (some also receiving IVIg), or on IVIg alone at blood withdrawal.

High-throughput TCR beta sequencing profiled peripheral blood CD8+ and CD4+ T cells from healthy donors, Susac syndrome patients and multiple sclerosis patients. The Susac syndrome patients fulfilled recently defined diagnostic criteria for either definite or probable disease. Bulk CD8+ and CD4+ T cells were purified by magnetic negative isolation, whereas CD8+ TEMRA cells were enriched by FACS. Blood was collected in EDTA tubes and processed within 24 hours, with PBMCs isolated through density gradient centrifugation. PBMCs intended for TCR sequencing were cryopreserved in liquid nitrogen and thawed later in a water bath at 37 degrees C. The sorted or isolated CD4+, CD8+ and CD8+ TEMRA cells had a purity of 90% or higher. CDR1 and CDR2 are drawn from the germline V gene (reference sequence): LGHDT, YNNKEL. Cut back by 2 bases and 4 bases, the V and J ends lie 12 bases apart. Its CDR3 holds 15 amino acids, cysteine through phenylalanine. Of all the DNA, just the CDR3 is kept, 45 bases in frame from base 1.

What the work shows at the level of the full study, not this receptor alone: CD8+ repertoires in Susac syndrome showed clonal expansion, which was highest in CD8+ TEMRA cells and was greater in clinically active patients than in remitting patients. In the total CD8+ and CD8+ TEMRA repertoires, about 16 and five Susac-specific public clones, respectively, were identified. The study acknowledged that relatively few individuals were included in the TCR sequencing and HLA analysis.

RNA was extracted with the RNeasy kit and about 0.45 to 1 ug was reverse transcribed using random hexamers. The immunoSEQ multiplex PCR assay, covering 54 Vbeta and 13 Jbeta segments, was used to amplify TCR beta CDR3 regions. Bias from PCR amplification was corrected by using a synthetic template baseline for primer optimization and for computational correction. Per the authors' processing: Reads were annotated to V, D and J genes per IMGT and analyzed with immunoSEQ Analyzer, keeping only productive sequences. Clonality was calculated as one minus the Shannon entropy normalized by log2 of the number of productive unique sequences. For each patient and control, public and private clones were evaluated among the 100 most prevalent clones. Susac-specific clones were defined as absent from healthy and MS cohorts, approximately 1,000 published viral clones and other ImmuneACCESS disease sequences. TCRdb reprocessing: public reads trimmed at Q25 with fastp, clones called with MiXCR, in-frame beta chains kept. Entries are consolidated by CDR3 protein sequence, retaining the most common genes and DNA. TCRdb, not the original authors, processed these V and J calls. In all, the sample holds some 96,000 distinct CDR3 sequences, and around 96% of those were seen once. The ten most abundant clones make up 0.25% to 0.35% of the sample.

A word on this clonotype: What this receptor recognizes is not known. Within one base of it there is no much larger clone, and no base qualities were kept.

This TCR was recovered from a human donor with Susac syndrome. The chain uses TRBV3-1 and TRBJ2-1; a confident D gene designation cannot be given. The sequenced sample consisted of CD8+ T cells from PBMCs. Here is the DNA: TGTGCCAGCAGCCAAACTAAGGACCAGTACAATGAGCAGTTCTTC. This gives the protein CASSQTKDQYNEQFF.